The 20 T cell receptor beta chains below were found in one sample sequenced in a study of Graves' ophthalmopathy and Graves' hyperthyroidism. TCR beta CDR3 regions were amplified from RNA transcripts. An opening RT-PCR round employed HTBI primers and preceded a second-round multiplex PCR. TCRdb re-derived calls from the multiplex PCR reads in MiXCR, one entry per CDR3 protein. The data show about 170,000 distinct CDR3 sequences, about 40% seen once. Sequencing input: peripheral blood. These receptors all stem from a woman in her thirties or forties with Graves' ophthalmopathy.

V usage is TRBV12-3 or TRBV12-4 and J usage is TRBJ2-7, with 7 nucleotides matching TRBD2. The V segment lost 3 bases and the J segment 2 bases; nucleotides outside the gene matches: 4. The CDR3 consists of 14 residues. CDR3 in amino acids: CASSFLAAPYEQYF. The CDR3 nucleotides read TGTGCCAGCAGTTTCCTAGCGGCCCCCTACGAGCAGTACTTC.

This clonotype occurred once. Here the CDR3 reads CASSSILAGGTYEQYF. CDR3 sequence (DNA): TGTGCCAGCAGTTCCATCCTAGCGGGAGGGACCTACGAGCAGTACTTC. The chain couples TRBV6-2 or TRBV6-3 to TRBJ2-7; TRBD2 aligns across 12 bases. The CDR3 loop spans 16 amino acids. The V gene end was trimmed by 4 bases and the J gene end by 2 bases; junction bases not matched to a gene: 6. Germline-derived CDR1 and CDR2 are MNHEY and SVGEGT.

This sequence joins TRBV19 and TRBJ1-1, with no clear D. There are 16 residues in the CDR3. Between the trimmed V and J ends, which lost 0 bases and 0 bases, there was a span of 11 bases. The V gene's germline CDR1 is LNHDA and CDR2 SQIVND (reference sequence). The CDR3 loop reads CASSIDQRPMNTEAFF. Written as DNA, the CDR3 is TGTGCCAGTAGTATAGATCAACGACCTATGAACACTGAAGCTTTCTTT. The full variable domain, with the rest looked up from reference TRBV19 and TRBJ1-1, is DGGITQSPKYLFRKEGQNVTLSCEQNLNHDAMYWYRQDPGQGLRLIYYSQIVNDFQKGDIAEGYSVSREKKESFPLTVTSAQKNPTAFYLCASSIDQRPMNTEAFFGQGTRLTVV.

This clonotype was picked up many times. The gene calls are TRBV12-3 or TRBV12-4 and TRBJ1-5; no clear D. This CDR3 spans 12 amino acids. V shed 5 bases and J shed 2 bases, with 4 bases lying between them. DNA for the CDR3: TGTGCCAGCAGTACAGGCAATCAGCCCCAGCATTTT. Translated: CASSTGNQPQHF.

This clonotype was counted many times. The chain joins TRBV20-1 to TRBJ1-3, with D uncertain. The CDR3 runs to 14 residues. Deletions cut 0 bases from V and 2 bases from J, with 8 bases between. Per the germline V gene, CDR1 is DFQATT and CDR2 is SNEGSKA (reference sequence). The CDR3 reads CSARDSGAGNTIYF. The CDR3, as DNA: TGCAGTGCTAGAGATAGCGGGGCTGGAAACACCATATATTTT.

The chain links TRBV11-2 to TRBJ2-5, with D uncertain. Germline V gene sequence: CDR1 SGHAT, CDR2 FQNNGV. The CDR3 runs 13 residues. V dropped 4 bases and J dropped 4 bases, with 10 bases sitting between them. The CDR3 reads CASSSVWGETQYF. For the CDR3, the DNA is TGTGCCAGCAGCTCTGTGTGGGGAGAGACCCAGTACTTC. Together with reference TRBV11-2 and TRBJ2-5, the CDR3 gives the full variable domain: EAGVAQSPRYKIIEKRQSVAFWCNPISGHATLYWYQQILGQGPKLLIQFQNNGVVDDSQLPKDRFSAERLKGVDSTLKIQPAKLEDSAVYLCASSSVWGETQYFGPGTRLLVL.

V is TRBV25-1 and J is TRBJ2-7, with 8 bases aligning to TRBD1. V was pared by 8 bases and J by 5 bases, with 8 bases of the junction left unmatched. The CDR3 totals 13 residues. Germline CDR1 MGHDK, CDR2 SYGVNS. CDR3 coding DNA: TGTGCCAGCTCGTCAGGACAGGGCCACGAGCAGTACTTC. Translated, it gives CASSSGQGHEQYF.

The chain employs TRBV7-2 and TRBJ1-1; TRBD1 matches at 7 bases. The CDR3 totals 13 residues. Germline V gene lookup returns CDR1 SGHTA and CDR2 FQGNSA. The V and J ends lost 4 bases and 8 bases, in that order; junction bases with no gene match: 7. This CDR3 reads CASSSYRGPEAFF. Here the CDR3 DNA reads TGTGCCAGCAGCTCCTACAGGGGCCCGGAAGCTTTCTTT.

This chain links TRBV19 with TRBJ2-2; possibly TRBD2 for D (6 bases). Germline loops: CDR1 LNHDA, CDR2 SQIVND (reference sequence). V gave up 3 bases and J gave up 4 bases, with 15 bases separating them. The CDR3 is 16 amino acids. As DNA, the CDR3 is TGTGCCAGTAGTATGGGGAGCGGGCGGCGCACCGGGGAGCTGTTTTTT. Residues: CASSMGSGRRTGELFF.

The CDR3 DNA follows: TGTGCCAGCACTTTCCCACAGGAGGGCTCTGGAAACACCATATATTTT. This sequence encodes CASTFPQEGSGNTIYF. The chain couples TRBV12-3 or TRBV12-4 to TRBJ1-3; TRBD1 is a possible D gene (5 bases). Deletions cut 7 bases from V and 0 bases from J, with 16 bases between. This CDR3 contains 16 residues.

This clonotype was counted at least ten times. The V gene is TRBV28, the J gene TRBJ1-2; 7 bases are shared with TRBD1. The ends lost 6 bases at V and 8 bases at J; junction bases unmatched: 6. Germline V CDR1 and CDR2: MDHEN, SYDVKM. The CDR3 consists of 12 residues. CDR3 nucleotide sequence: TGTGCCAGCAGCCGACAGGGCTGGGGCTACACCTTC. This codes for CASSRQGWGYTF.

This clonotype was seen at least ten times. CDR3 DNA sequence: TGTGCCAGCAGTTTAGAGGAGAATGGCAATCAGCCCCAGCATTTT. As protein: CASSLEENGNQPQHF. The chain has TRBV12-3 or TRBV12-4 and TRBJ1-5; D unresolved. This CDR3 has 15 residues. V lost 1 base and J 2 bases, leaving 9 bases between the germline ends.

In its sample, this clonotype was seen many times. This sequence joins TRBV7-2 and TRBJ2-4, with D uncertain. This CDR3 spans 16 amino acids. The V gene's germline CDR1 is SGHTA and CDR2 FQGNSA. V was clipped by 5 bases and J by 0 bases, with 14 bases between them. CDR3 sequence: CASSISAGLAKNIQYF. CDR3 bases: TGTGCCAGCAGCATCAGTGCTGGGTTAGCCAAAAACATTCAGTACTTC.

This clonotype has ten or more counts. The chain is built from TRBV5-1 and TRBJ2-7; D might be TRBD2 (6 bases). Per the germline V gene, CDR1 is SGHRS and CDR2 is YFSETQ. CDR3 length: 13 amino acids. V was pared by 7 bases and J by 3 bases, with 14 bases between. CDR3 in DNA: TGCGCCAGCCGGAGGGTGGCGGACTACGAGCAGTACTTC. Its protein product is CASRRVADYEQYF. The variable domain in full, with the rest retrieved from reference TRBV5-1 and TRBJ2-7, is KAGVTQTPRYLIKTRGQQVTLSCSPISGHRSVSWYQQTPGQGLQFLFEYFSETQRNKGNFPGRFSGRQFSNSRSEMNVSTLELGDSALYLCASRRVADYEQYFGPGTRLTVT.

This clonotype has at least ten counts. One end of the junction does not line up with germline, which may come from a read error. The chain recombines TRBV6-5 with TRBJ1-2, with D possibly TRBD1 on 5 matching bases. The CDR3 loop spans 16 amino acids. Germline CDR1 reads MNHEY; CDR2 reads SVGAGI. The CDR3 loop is CASSYRAGQYPYGYAF. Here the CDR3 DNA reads TGTGCCAGCAGTTACAGGGCAGGGCAGTATCCCTATGGCTACGCCTTC.

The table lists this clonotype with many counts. CDR3 bases: TGTGCCAGCTCACCAAGGGCAGGGGGCAGGGAGAGCACTGAAGCTTTCTTT. Its translation is CASSPRAGGRESTEAFF. This sequence joins TRBV18 and TRBJ1-1, with TRBD1 matching 8 bases. CDR1 and CDR2 (germline): KGHSH, LQKENI. Trimming removed 2 bases from V and 4 bases from J; junction bases left unmatched: 12. This CDR3 region has 17 residues.

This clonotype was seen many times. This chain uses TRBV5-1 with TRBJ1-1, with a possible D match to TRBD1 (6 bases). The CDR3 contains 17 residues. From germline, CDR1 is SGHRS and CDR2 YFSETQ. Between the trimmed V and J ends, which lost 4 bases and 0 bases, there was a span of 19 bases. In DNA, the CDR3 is TGCGCCAGCAGCAAAACAGGGACCTCTAATATGAACACTGAAGCTTTCTTT. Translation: CASSKTGTSNMNTEAFF.

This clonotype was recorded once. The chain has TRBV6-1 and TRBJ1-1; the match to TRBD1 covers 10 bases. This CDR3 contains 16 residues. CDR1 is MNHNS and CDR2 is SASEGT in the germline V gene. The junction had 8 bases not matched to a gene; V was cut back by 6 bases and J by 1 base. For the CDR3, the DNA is TGTGCCAGCAGCCCAGACAGGGGGCTGACGAACACTGAAGCTTTCTTT. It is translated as CASSPDRGLTNTEAFF.

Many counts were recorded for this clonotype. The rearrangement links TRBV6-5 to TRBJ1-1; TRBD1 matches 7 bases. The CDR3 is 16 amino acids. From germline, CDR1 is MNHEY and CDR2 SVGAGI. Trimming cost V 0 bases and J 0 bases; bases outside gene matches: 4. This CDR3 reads CASSYSTGTVNTEAFF. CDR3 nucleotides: TGTGCCAGCAGTTACTCGACTGGGACAGTGAACACTGAAGCTTTCTTT.

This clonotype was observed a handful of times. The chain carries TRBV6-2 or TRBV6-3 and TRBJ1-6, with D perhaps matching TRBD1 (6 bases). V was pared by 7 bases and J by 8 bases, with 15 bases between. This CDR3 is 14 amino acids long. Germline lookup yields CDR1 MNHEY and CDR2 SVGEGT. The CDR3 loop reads CASIHRVNDSPLHF. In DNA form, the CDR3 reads TGTGCCAGCATCCACAGGGTAAACGATTCACCCCTCCACTTT.